The rows below give T cell receptor beta chains drawn from one sample of a study of blood T cell repertoires in COVID-19. TCRdb's copy holds only in-frame clones and misses some; the assay was immunoSEQ multiplex PCR. This repertoire shows roughly 120,000 clones, 85% to 90% found once; its top ten account for 3.2%. Sequenced sample: peripheral blood. The receptors were gathered from an elderly woman with COVID-19, enrolled during active disease. The CDR3 runs from the conserved cysteine through the conserved F or W. A D gene is named only where the DNA matches it firmly. Rows give clone size only sometimes, using once, few, many, or a class for an expanded clone.

NA TRBJ2-3 NA TRBV5-1 CASSLVSGTDTQYF TGCGCCAGCAGCCTAGTTTCTGGCACAGATACGCAGTATTTT
NA TRBJ1-2 TRBD1 TRBV3-1/TRBV3-2 CASSQGSGGYGYTF TGTGCCAGCAGCCAAGGTTCAGGGGGCTATGGCTACACCTTC
NA TRBJ1-2 NA TRBV5-6 CASSSNRVGGYTF TGTGCCAGCAGCTCCAACAGGGTTGGCGGCTACACCTTC
medium-sized TRBJ1-2 NA TRBV28 CASSFGGAGIYGYTF TGTGCCAGCAGTTTCGGCGGAGCGGGGATCTATGGCTACACCTTC
NA TRBJ2-1 TRBD1 TRBV4-1 CASSQLDRGRDEQFF TGCGCCAGCAGCCAATTAGACAGGGGGCGGGATGAGCAGTTCTTC
NA TRBJ2-2 NA TRBV21-1 CASKILGETGSNTGELFF TGTGCCAGCAAGATCCTGGGGGAGACAGGCTCGAACACCGGGGAGCTGTTTTTT
NA TRBJ2-5 TRBD1 TRBV11-1 CASSRTDRGMETQYF TGTGCCAGCAGCCGTACGGACAGGGGAATGGAGACCCAGTACTTC
few TRBJ2-7 TRBD1 TRBV2 CASSGGTGGEQYF TGTGCCAGCAGCGGAGGGACAGGGGGCGAGCAGTACTTC
NA TRBJ1-1 NA TRBV13 CASSLGGRGNTEAFF TGTGCCAGCAGCTTAGGTGGCCGAGGGAACACTGAAGCTTTCTTT
NA TRBJ2-3 NA TRBV7-9 CASSLGRVTDTQYF TGTGCCAGCAGCTTAGGCAGGGTGACAGATACGCAGTATTTT
NA TRBJ2-5 TRBD2 TRBV19 CASSTRTSGWGETQYF TGTGCCAGTAGTACCCGGACTAGCGGGTGGGGAGAGACCCAGTACTTC
NA TRBJ2-5 NA TRBV7-6 CASSLGAGVQQETQYF TGTGCCAGCAGCTTAGGAGCAGGGGTCCAACAAGAGACCCAGTACTTC
NA TRBJ2-7 NA TRBV11-2 CASSLGSGQVEVQYF TGTGCCAGCAGCTTAGGCAGCGGGCAGGTAGAGGTGCAGTACTTC
NA TRBJ1-2 NA TRBV5-1 CASSLRQGFGYTF TGCGCCAGCAGCTTGAGGCAGGGCTTTGGCTACACCTTC
NA TRBJ1-3 NA TRBV10-3 CAISDGSSGNTIYF TGTGCCATCAGTGACGGGAGCTCTGGAAACACCATATATTTT
NA TRBJ1-1 TRBD1 TRBV7-9 CASSRRDRGRAEAFF TGTGCCAGCAGCCGAAGGGACAGGGGTCGCGCTGAAGCTTTCTTT
NA TRBJ1-5 NA TRBV6-5 CASSYSTGNQPQHF TGTGCCAGCAGTTACTCGACCGGGAACCAGCCCCAGCATTTT
NA TRBJ2-1 TRBD2 TRBV4-1 CASSQGTSGNYNEQFF TGCGCCAGCAGCCAAGGGACTAGCGGGAACTACAATGAGCAGTTCTTC
NA TRBJ2-1 TRBD1 TRBV27 CASWPRTGGREQFF TGTGCCAGCTGGCCGCGGACAGGGGGACGTGAGCAGTTCTTC
NA TRBJ1-4 NA TRBV12-3/TRBV12-4 CASSLRGGEKLFF TGTGCCAGCAGTTTGAGAGGGGGTGAAAAACTGTTTTTT
NA TRBJ1-1 NA TRBV7-2 CASSPAGQGIGNTEAFF TGTGCCAGCAGCCCTGCTGGTCAGGGGATCGGGAACACTGAAGCTTTCTTT
NA TRBJ2-6 NA TRBV5-1 CASSPDRSSLGGANVLTF TGCGCCAGCAGCCCCGACCGGAGTAGTCTGGGTGGGGCCAACGTCCTGACTTTC
NA TRBJ2-3 TRBD2 TRBV5-8 CASSFSTSGFTDTQYF TGTGCCAGCAGCTTTAGTACTAGCGGTTTCACAGATACGCAGTATTTT
NA TRBJ2-1 NA TRBV6-6 CASRQTLSSVAQFF TGTGCCAGCAGGCAGACTCTTAGCAGCGTTGCGCAGTTCTTC
NA TRBJ2-2 NA TRBV1 CTSSQDRGPPYTGELFF TGCACCAGCAGCCAAGATAGAGGCCCTCCCTACACCGGGGAGCTGTTTTTT
NA TRBJ2-3 TRBD2 TRBV6-2/TRBV6-3 CASSYSIAGGGFSTDTQYF TGTGCCAGCAGTTACTCCATAGCGGGAGGGGGATTTAGCACAGATACGCAGTATTTT
NA TRBJ2-1 TRBD2 TRBV27 CASSFGGSGTSGKFSYNEQFF TGTGCCAGCAGTTTTGGAGGCTCGGGTACTAGCGGGAAATTCTCCTACAATGAGCAGTTCTTC
many TRBJ2-1 NA TRBV4-1 CASSPQDILQFGEQFF TGCGCCAGCAGCCCCCAGGACATTCTACAATTCGGGGAGCAGTTCTTC
NA TRBJ2-7 NA TRBV12-3/TRBV12-4 CASSFSSYGQYF TGTGCCAGCAGTTTCTCCTCCTACGGGCAGTACTTC
NA TRBJ1-1 NA TRBV28 CASTTGRGHTEAFF TGTGCCAGCACAACAGGGAGAGGGCACACTGAAGCTTTCTTT
NA TRBJ1-1 TRBD1 TRBV5-4 CASSTGQSNTEAFF TGTGCCAGCAGCACGGGACAGTCGAACACTGAAGCTTTCTTT